Listed here is a single T cell receptor beta chain. The sample originates from a study of blood T cell repertoires in COVID-19. Study in general: Samples taken during acute and convalescent COVID-19 were collected in the United States, Italy and Spain. Sources were T cells, B-cell-depleted T cells, or PBMCs; the material itself was cDNA or gDNA.

The germline CDR1 and CDR2 sequences are MNHEY and SVGAGI. The CDR3 is made up of 15 amino acids. J gave up 4 bases and V 10 bases, and 12 bases lay outside the gene matches. How the authors handled the data: From reference gene primer amplification, estimates of nucleated cell counts were derived. Profiling relied on immunoSEQ multiplex PCR, and the TCRdb table lists in-frame clones only, not all of them. V and J calls and clone size are copied from that table; D and trimming were computed from the DNA. Among some 66,000 clones listed, 88% were seen once. The sample taken for sequencing was peripheral blood. The origin of this receptor is a woman aged 60-75 years with acute or convalescent COVID-19. The chain employs TRBV6-5 and TRBJ2-2; 7 positions agree with TRBD2. The CDR3 DNA is TGTGCCATTGGACCCCTACTAGCGATCACCGGGGAGCTGTTTTTT. Its translation: CAIGPLLAITGELFF.